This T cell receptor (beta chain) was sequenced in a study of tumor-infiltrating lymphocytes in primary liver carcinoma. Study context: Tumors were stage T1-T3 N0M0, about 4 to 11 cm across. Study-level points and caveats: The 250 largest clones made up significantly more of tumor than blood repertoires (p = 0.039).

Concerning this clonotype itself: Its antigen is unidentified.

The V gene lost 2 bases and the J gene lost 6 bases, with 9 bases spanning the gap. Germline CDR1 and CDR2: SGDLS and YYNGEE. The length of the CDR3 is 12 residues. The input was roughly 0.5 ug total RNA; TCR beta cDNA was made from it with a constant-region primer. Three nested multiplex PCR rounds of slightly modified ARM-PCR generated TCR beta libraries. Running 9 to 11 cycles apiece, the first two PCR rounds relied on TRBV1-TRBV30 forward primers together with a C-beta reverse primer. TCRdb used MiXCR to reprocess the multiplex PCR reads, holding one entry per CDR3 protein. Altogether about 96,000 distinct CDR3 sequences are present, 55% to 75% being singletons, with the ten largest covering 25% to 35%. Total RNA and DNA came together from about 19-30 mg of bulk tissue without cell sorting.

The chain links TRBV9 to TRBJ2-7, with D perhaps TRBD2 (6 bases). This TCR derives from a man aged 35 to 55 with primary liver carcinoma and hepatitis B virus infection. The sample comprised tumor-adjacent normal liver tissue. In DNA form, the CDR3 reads TGTGCCAGCAGCGTTCTAGCGTTCGAGCAGTACTTC. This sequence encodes CASSVLAFEQYF.